This T cell receptor beta chain was sequenced for a study of blood T cell repertoires in COVID-19. As for the study in general: Two negative PCRs, clearance, or symptom resolution had been documented for recovered Cohort 3 donors. Nucleic acid was either cDNA or gDNA, and it came from T cells, B-cell-depleted T cells, or PBMCs.

Assay used: immunoSEQ multiplex PCR; TCRdb lists only in-frame clones, some missing. Here the sample spans hundreds of thousands of clones, around 87% being singletons. The CDR3 length is 18 residues. The trim removed 4 bases at V and 0 bases at J, leaving 7 bases unmatched. Germline V lookup: CDR1 SQVTM, CDR2 ANQGSEA. Participant ages covered about 18 to 95 years across 20 to 30 US areas. Cohort placement rested on clinical history that participants reported themselves. This chain connects TRBV29-1 to TRBJ2-3, with TRBD2 identical over 16 bases. Input material: PBMCs or T cells enriched from blood (not recorded which). The clonotype originates from a middle-aged man in a cohort exposed to, infected with or recovered from COVID-19 (not recorded which). CDR3 sequence reads: CSVAAGLAGGLSTDTQYF. The CDR3 nucleotides are TGCAGCGTTGCGGCGGGACTAGCGGGAGGGCTTAGCACAGATACGCAGTATTTT.